This TCR beta chain was recovered during a study of T cell responses to AZD1222 COVID-19 vaccine. Study-level results: CD4 TCRs associated with vaccination spanned spike, dominating at 160-218 and 743-854. Reports say nearly half of spike-specific TCRs go after unmutated variant regions. Clonal diversity was possibly underestimated, and white British individuals and females predominated among donors.

As concerns this clone: Its antigen remains unidentified.

This table comes from immunoSEQ multiplex PCR, and its TCRdb copy is limited to in-frame clones, with some not included. The sample includes 45,000 to 55,000 clones, approximately 86% seen only once; the top ten take less than 9%. Between the trimmed V and J ends, which lost 2 bases and 0 bases, there was a span of 12 bases. Per the germline V gene, CDR1 is SGHVS and CDR2 is FQNEAQ. This CDR3 is built from 16 residues. The chain joins TRBV7-8 to TRBJ2-3; no definite D call. The sequences come from peripheral blood, collected 28 days after the second AZD1222 dose. This receptor was obtained from an adult who received the AZD1222 COVID-19 vaccine. This CDR3 is CASSLSWIPSTDTQYF. The CDR3 DNA sequence: TGTGCCAGCAGCTTATCTTGGATACCTAGCACAGATACGCAGTATTTT.